A single sample is the source of the 18 T cell receptor beta chains below, sequenced in a study of CD8+ T cells in alopecia areata. Reverse transcription of extracted RNA yielded cDNA, which provided the sequencing template. The assay was immunoSEQ multiplex PCR, and TCRdb's table has in-frame clones only and misses some. The table includes 35,000 to 50,000 clones, 80% to 95% detected once. The treatment is: oral pan-JAK inhibitor, 5-10 mg twice daily. The material sequenced was CD8+ T cells sorted from blood, taken at week 24, from a patient treated with tofacitinib. The receptor set was obtained from a human donor with alopecia areata.

This chain's CDR3 is CASSSPSTVGQSYEQYF. Written as DNA, the CDR3 is TGTGCCAGCAGTTCTCCCTCAACGGTGGGGCAGAGCTACGAGCAGTACTTC. The chain has TRBV28 and TRBJ2-7; D is possibly TRBD1 (5 bases). In germline, CDR1 is MDHEN, CDR2 SYDVKM. Trimming removed 4 bases from V and 3 bases from J, with 22 bases in between. The CDR3 sequence is 17 residues long.

The genes are TRBV29-1 and TRBJ2-7; D is uncertain. V lost 4 bases to trimming and J lost 2 bases, with 3 bases between them. The CDR3 loop spans 10 amino acids. Germline V gene sequence: CDR1 SQVTM, CDR2 ANQGSEA. The CDR3 region has the DNA TGCAGCGTTGGAGCCTACGAGCAGTACTTC. It specifies CSVGAYEQYF.

The rearrangement joins TRBV7-9 to TRBJ2-5; 7 positions agree with TRBD2. Unmatched junction bases numbered 14, after V lost 5 bases and J lost 5 bases. The germline V gene has CDR1 SEHNR and CDR2 FQNEAQ (reference sequence). The CDR3 loop spans 16 amino acids. The CDR3 coding sequence is TGTGCCAGCAGCCCCGCCCGGGGGGTCGAGCAGGAGACCCAGTACTTC. It specifies CASSPARGVEQETQYF.

V gene TRBV6-6 combines with J gene TRBJ2-3; D might be TRBD1 (6 bases). The germline V and J ends were trimmed by 4 bases and 0 bases, with 14 bases remaining between them. The germline V gene encodes CDR1 MNHNY and CDR2 SVGAGI (reference sequence). This CDR3 region has 16 residues. CDR3 sequence (DNA): TGTGCCAGCAGTTTGGGACACTTTACTAGCACAGATACGCAGTATTTT. Protein sequence: CASSLGHFTSTDTQYF.

The V call is TRBV7-9, the J call TRBJ2-5; 7 nucleotides line up with TRBD1. The germline V gene has CDR1 SEHNR and CDR2 FQNEAQ (reference sequence). Trimming removed 6 bases from V and 9 bases from J; junction bases left unmatched: 19. CDR3 length equals 16 residues. CDR3 amino acids: CASRPNPTTGYEAQYF. CDR3 coding DNA: TGTGCCAGCAGACCCAACCCTACGACAGGGTATGAGGCCCAGTACTTC.

J is TRBJ2-7 and V is TRBV30, with 9 nucleotides matching TRBD2. Trimming removed 0 bases from V and 8 bases from J; junction bases left unmatched: 5. Germline V lookup: CDR1 GTSNPN, CDR2 SVGIG (reference sequence). The CDR3 runs to 13 residues. This CDR3 is CAWSVGGGAQQYF. In DNA, the CDR3 is TGTGCCTGGAGTGTCGGCGGGGGGGCCCAGCAGTACTTC.

J is TRBJ2-5 and V is TRBV7-2, with a tentative D call TRBD1 (6 bases). Germline lookup yields CDR1 SGHTA and CDR2 FQGNSA. This CDR3 is built from 15 residues. Deletions cut 5 bases from V and 0 bases from J, with 13 bases between. CDR3 sequence reads: CASSIYRDNQETQYF. The CDR3 DNA reads as TGTGCCAGCAGCATCTACCGGGACAACCAAGAGACCCAGTACTTC.

The V and J genes are TRBV9 and TRBJ2-1; D call uncertain. V was shortened by 3 bases and J by 8 bases, with 12 bases between the two germline ends. This CDR3 spans 13 amino acids. Germline CDR1 and CDR2: SGDLS and YYNGEE. The CDR3, as DNA: TGTGCCAGCAGCGGCCCCCACCGCGATGAGCAGTTCTTC. The encoded protein is CASSGPHRDEQFF.

The V call is TRBV5-6, the J call TRBJ2-3, with D perhaps matching TRBD2 (7 bases). The CDR3 covers 15 residues. Per germline, CDR1 SGHDT and CDR2 YYEEEE. The V end was cut by 3 bases, the J end by 2 bases, with 13 bases between. CDR3 loop: CASSWWGGHTDTQYF. CDR3 nucleotides: TGTGCCAGCAGCTGGTGGGGGGGCCACACAGATACGCAGTATTTT.

The genes are TRBV29-1 and TRBJ2-3; TRBD1 is a possible D gene (6 bases). With 4 bases removed from V and 6 bases from J, the gap between germline ends came to 23 bases. This CDR3 region has 16 residues. The germline V gene encodes CDR1 SQVTM and CDR2 ANQGSEA. The CDR3, as DNA: TGCAGCGTTGGGAGCTTTGACAGGAGAAATGGGGATACGCAGTATTTT. Its protein product is CSVGSFDRRNGDTQYF.

The J gene is TRBJ1-1, the V gene TRBV7-9; D call uncertain. The CDR3 totals 12 residues. Germline V gene data show CDR1 as SEHNR and CDR2 as FQNEAQ (reference sequence). Trimming cost V 5 bases and J 1 base, with 5 bases left between them. The CDR3 nucleotides are TGTGCCAGCAGCGGTGCGAACACTGAAGCTTTCTTT. This translates into CASSGANTEAFF.

This chain connects TRBV6-1 to TRBJ2-7; TRBD2 matches at 9 bases. The CDR3 is 15 amino acids. The V and J ends lost 5 bases and 2 bases, in that order; junction bases with no gene match: 7. Per germline, CDR1 MNHNS and CDR2 SASEGT. The DNA of the CDR3 is TGTGCCAGCAGTCTCCCGACTAGCGGAGCCTACGAGCAGTACTTC. It is translated as CASSLPTSGAYEQYF.

The chain employs TRBV15 and TRBJ2-7, with D perhaps TRBD1 or TRBD2 (6 bases each). The V end lost 5 bases, the J end lost 0 bases, and 23 bases lay between the germline ends. CDR3 length: 18 amino acids. The germline V gene encodes CDR1 LNHNV and CDR2 YYDKDF (reference sequence). The chain's CDR3 is CATSSTPSSGAHSYEQYF. The DNA of the CDR3 is TGTGCCACCAGCTCGACCCCCTCGTCGGGGGCCCACTCCTACGAGCAGTACTTC.

The chain is built from TRBV6-4 and TRBJ2-3; weak D call: TRBD1 (6 bases). Looked up from germline, CDR1 is MRHNA and CDR2 is SNTAGT. The ends were cut back, 0 bases at V and 2 bases at J, with 9 bases in the middle. The CDR3 loop spans 15 amino acids. In DNA, the CDR3 is TGTGCCAGCAGTGACTCCAGGGGAGCCACAGATACGCAGTATTTT. Translating gives CASSDSRGATDTQYF.

The chain links TRBV7-8 to TRBJ2-7; 9 bases align to TRBD2. CDR3 length: 14 residues. V lost 1 base and J lost 2; bases outside the gene matches: 0. Germline V lookup: CDR1 SGHVS, CDR2 FQNEAQ. DNA for the CDR3: TGTGCCAGCAGCTTAGAGCGGGGGGCCTACGAGCAGTACTTC. It specifies CASSLERGAYEQYF.

This clone was counted a single time. V and J are TRBV5-4 and TRBJ2-1, with 7 bases that match TRBD1. Germline-derived CDR1 and CDR2 are SGHNT and YYREEE (reference sequence). The CDR3 spans 15 residues. Trimming removed 6 bases from V and 0 bases from J; junction bases left unmatched: 6. CDR3 region: CASTLDRSSYNEQFF. Written as DNA, the CDR3 is TGTGCCAGCACCCTGGACAGGAGCTCCTACAATGAGCAGTTCTTC.

The chain carries TRBV9 and TRBJ2-7; D may be TRBD2 (5 bases). Trimming shortened V by 1 base and J by 0 bases, and 17 bases separated the two germline ends. Per germline, CDR1 SGDLS and CDR2 YYNGEE. This CDR3 has 17 residues. The DNA for the CDR3 is TGTGCCAGCAGCGTATCCGGCCTACTAGTGGGCTCCTACGAGCAGTACTTC. Its translation: CASSVSGLLVGSYEQYF.

J is TRBJ2-5 and V is TRBV19; 14 bases agree with TRBD2. The CDR3 extends over 18 amino acids. The germline V gene has CDR1 LNHDA and CDR2 SQIVND (reference sequence). The V gene end was trimmed by 7 bases and the J gene end by 4 bases; junction bases not matched to a gene: 14. CDR3 DNA: TGTGCCAGTACGAGACTAGCGGGGGGGCCTAGTGTCGGAGAGACCCAGTACTTC. Its protein product is CASTRLAGGPSVGETQYF.